This T cell receptor (beta chain) was profiled in a study of blood T cell repertoires in COVID-19. CDR1 is MNHEY, CDR2 SVGEGT, per germline. Deletions cut 0 bases from V and 8 bases from J, with 13 bases between. This CDR3 has 15 residues. Using immunoSEQ multiplex PCR, the repertoire was profiled, and TCRdb retains in-frame clones only, with some absent. The table includes some 200,000 clones, 84% detected once. Allocation to cohorts depended on clinical history reported by the participants. Recovered status in Cohort 3 required two negative PCRs, clearance, or symptom resolution. The sequence was collected from a man between 40 and 49 years old who had recovered from COVID-19. Material: PBMCs or T cells enriched from blood (not recorded which). This chain uses TRBV6-2 or TRBV6-3 with TRBJ1-4; tentatively, D is TRBD1 (5 bases). CDR3 sequence: CASSYSAGLEEKLFF. CDR3 coding DNA: TGTGCCAGCAGTTACTCGGCAGGGTTAGAAGAAAAACTGTTTTTT.